This T cell receptor beta chain is drawn from a study of T cell responses to AZD1222 COVID-19 vaccine. Per the germline V gene, CDR1 is SNHLY and CDR2 is FYNNEI. The junction had 5 bases not matched to a gene; V was cut back by 10 bases and J by 4 bases. The CDR3 extends over 14 amino acids. Using immunoSEQ multiplex PCR, the repertoire was profiled, and TCRdb retains in-frame clones only, with some absent. The data contain 90,000 to 120,000 clones, roughly 90% of them singletons. The rearrangement links TRBV2 to TRBJ2-2, with 11 bases aligning to TRBD1. The receptor comes from an adult who received the AZD1222 COVID-19 vaccine. The sample was peripheral blood, taken 28 days after the second AZD1222 dose. CDR3 amino acids: CATSGTGGTGELFF. The CDR3 nucleotides read TGTGCCACATCCGGGACAGGGGGCACCGGGGAGCTGTTTTTT.